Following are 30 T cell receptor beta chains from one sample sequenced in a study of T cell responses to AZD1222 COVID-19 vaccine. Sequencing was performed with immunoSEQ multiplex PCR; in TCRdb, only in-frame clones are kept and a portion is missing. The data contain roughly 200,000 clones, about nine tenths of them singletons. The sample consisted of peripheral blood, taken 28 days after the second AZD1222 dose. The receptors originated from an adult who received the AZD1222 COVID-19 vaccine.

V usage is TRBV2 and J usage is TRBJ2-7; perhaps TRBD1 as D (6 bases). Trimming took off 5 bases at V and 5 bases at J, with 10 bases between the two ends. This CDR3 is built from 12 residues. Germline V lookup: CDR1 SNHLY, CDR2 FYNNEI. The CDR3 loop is CASSSGAHEQYF. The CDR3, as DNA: TGTGCCAGCAGTTCAGGGGCCCACGAGCAGTACTTC. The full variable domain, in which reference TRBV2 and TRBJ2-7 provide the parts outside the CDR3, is EPEVTQTPSHQVTQMGQEVILRCVPISNHLYFYWYRQILGQKVEFLVSFYNNEISEKSEIFDDQFSVERPDGSNFTLKIRSTKLEDSAMYFCASSSGAHEQYFGPGTRLTVT.

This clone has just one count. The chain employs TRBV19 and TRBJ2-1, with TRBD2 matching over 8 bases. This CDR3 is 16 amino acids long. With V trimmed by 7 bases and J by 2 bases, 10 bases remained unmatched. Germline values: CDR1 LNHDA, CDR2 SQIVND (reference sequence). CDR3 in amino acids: CASTPAGASTYNEQFF. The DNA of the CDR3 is TGTGCCAGTACTCCAGCGGGAGCCTCAACCTACAATGAGCAGTTCTTC.

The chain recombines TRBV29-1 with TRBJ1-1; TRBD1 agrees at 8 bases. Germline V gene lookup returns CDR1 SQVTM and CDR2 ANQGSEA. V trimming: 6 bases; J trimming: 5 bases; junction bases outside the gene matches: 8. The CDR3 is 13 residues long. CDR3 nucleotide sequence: TGCAGCGTAGGTAACAGGGGGTTTACTGAAGCTTTCTTT. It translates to CSVGNRGFTEAFF.

CDR3 loop: CASSLRGRSTGNTIYF. The CDR3 DNA sequence: TGTGCCAGCAGCCTCCGGGGACGCTCTACTGGAAACACCATATATTTT. V gene TRBV7-8 combines with J gene TRBJ1-3; D is perhaps TRBD1 (5 bases). This CDR3 is built from 16 residues. Germline V CDR1 and CDR2: SGHVS, FQNEAQ. V lost 5 bases and J 2 bases, leaving 16 bases between the germline ends.

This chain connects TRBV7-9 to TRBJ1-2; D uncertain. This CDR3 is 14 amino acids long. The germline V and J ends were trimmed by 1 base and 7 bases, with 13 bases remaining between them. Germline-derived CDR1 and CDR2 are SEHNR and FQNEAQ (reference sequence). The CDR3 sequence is CASSLDTGMSGYTF. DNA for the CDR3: TGTGCCAGCAGCTTAGATACGGGGATGAGTGGCTACACCTTC.

The CDR3 loop reads CIEVRQPQHF. Written as DNA, the CDR3 is TGCATAGAGGTACGTCAGCCCCAGCATTTT. The chain has TRBV20-1 and TRBJ1-5; D remains ambiguous. The CDR3 contains 10 residues. From germline, CDR1 is DFQATT and CDR2 SNEGSKA (reference sequence).

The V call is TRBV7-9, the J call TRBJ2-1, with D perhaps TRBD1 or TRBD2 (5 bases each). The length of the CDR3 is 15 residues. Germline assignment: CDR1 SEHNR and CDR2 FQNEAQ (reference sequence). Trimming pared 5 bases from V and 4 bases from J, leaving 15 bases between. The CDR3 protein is CASSPRGGSYNEQFF. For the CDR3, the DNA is TGTGCCAGCAGCCCCCGGGGCGGATCATACAATGAGCAGTTCTTC.

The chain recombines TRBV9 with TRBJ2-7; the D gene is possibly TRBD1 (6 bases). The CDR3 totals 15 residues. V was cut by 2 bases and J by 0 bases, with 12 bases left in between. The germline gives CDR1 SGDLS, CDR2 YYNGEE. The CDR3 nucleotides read TGTGCCAGCAGCGTGGGTAGGGACATCTCCTACGAGCAGTACTTC. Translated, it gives CASSVGRDISYEQYF.

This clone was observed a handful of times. The CDR3 loop is CAWSVRAGGQFTQYF. As DNA, the CDR3 is TGTGCCTGGAGTGTACGGGCAGGGGGCCAGTTTACGCAGTATTTT. The chain has TRBV30 and TRBJ2-3, with 8 nucleotides matching TRBD1. The V gene end was trimmed by 0 bases and the J gene end by 8 bases; junction bases not matched to a gene: 10. This CDR3 spans 15 amino acids. Germline V gene data show CDR1 as GTSNPN and CDR2 as SVGIG (reference sequence). The full variable domain, rest sourced from reference TRBV30 and TRBJ2-3, is SQTIHQWPATLVQPVGSPLSLECTVEGTSNPNLYWYRQAAGRGLQLLFYSVGIGQISSEVPQNLSASRPQDRQFILSSKKLLLSDSGFYLCAWSVRAGGQFTQYFGPGTRLTVL.

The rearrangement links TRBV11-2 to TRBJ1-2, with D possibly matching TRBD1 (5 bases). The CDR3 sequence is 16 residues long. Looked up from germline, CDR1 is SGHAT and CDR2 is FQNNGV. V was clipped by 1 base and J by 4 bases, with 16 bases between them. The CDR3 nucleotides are TGTGCCAGCAGCTTAGTTACGGGAGCGGGGACCTATGGCTACACCTTC. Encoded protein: CASSLVTGAGTYGYTF.

Here the CDR3 DNA reads TGCGCCAGCAGCCAAGGGGAGGGGAGGGGCTATGGCTACACCTTC. Its protein is CASSQGEGRGYGYTF. This sequence joins TRBV4-1 and TRBJ1-2, with D perhaps matching TRBD1 (5 bases). Germline-derived CDR1 and CDR2 are MGHRA and YSYEKL. V gave up 1 base and J gave up 4 bases, with 13 bases separating them. The CDR3 has 15 residues.

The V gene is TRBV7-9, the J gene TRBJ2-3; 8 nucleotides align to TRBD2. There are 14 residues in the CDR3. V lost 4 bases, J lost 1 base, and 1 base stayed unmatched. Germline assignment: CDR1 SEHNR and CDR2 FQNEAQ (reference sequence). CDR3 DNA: TGTGCCAGCAGCTCCGGGAGGGGCACAGATACGCAGTATTTT. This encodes CASSSGRGTDTQYF.

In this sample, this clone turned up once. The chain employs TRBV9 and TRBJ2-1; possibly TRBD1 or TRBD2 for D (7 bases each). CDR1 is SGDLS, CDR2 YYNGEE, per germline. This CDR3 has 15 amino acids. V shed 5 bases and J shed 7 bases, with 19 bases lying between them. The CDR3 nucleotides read TGTGCCAGCAGTCCTCCCCAGGGGGGGGCGAATGAGCAGTTCTTC. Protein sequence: CASSPPQGGANEQFF.

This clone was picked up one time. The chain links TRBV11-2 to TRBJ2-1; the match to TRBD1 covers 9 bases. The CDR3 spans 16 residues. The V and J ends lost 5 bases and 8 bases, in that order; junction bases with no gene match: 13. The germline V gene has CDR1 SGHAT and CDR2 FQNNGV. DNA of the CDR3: TGTGCCAGCAGCCCCTACAGGGGGCCTACTACACATGAGCAGTTCTTC. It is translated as CASSPYRGPTTHEQFF.

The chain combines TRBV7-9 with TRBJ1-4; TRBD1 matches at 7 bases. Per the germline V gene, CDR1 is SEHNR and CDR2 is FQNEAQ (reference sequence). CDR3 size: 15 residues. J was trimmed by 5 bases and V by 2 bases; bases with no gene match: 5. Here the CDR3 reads CASSLRGQLNEKLFF. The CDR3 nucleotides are TGTGCCAGCAGCTTACGGGGACAGTTAAATGAAAAACTGTTTTTT.

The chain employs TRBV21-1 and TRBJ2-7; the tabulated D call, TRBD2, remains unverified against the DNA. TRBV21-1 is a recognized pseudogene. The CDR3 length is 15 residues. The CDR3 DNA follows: TGTGCCAGCAGCAAAATAGCGGGGGGCCACTACGAGCAGTACTTC. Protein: CASSKIAGGHYEQYF.

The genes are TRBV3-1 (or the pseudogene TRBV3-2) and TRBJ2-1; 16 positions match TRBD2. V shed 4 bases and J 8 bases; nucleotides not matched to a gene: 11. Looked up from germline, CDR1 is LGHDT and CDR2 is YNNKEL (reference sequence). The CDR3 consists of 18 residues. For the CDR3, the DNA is TGTGCCAGCAGCCCCTATGGGACTAGCGGGAGGGCCGGAGATGAGCAGTTCTTC. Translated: CASSPYGTSGRAGDEQFF.

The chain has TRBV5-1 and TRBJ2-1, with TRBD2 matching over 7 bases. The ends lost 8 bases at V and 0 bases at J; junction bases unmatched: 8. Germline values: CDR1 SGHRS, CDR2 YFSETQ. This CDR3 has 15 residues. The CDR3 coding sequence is TGCGCCAGTGAGGTTGGCGGGAGCTCCTACAATGAGCAGTTCTTC. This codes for CASEVGGSSYNEQFF.

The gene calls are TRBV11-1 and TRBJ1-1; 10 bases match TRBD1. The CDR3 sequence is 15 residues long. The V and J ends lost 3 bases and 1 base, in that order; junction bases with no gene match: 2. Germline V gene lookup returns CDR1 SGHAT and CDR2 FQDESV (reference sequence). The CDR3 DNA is TGTGCCAGCAGCTTCCGGGACAGGGGGAACACTGAAGCTTTCTTT. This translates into CASSFRDRGNTEAFF. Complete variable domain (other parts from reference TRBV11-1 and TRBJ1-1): EAEVAQSPRYKITEKSQAVAFWCDPISGHATLYWYRQILGQGPELLVQFQDESVVDDSQLPKDRFSAERLKGVDSTLKIQPAELGDSAMYLCASSFRDRGNTEAFFGQGTRLTVV.

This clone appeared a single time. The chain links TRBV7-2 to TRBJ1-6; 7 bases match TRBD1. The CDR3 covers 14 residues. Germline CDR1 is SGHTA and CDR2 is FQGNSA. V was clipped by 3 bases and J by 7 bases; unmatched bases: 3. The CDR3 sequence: CASSFGTANSPLHF. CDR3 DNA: TGTGCCAGCAGCTTCGGGACAGCCAATTCACCCCTCCACTTT.

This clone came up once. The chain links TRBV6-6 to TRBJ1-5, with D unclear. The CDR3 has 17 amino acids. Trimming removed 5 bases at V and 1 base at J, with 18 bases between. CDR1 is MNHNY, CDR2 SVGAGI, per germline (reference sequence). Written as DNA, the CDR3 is TGTGCCAGCAGTCCCGCGGGGAGGCGGTGGAGCAATCAGCCCCAGCATTTT. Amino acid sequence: CASSPAGRRWSNQPQHF.

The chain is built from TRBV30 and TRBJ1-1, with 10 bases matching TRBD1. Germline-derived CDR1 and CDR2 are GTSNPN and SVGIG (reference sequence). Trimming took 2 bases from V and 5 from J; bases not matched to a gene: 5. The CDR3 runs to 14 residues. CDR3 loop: CAWSLDRGLTEAFF. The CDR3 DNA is TGTGCCTGGAGTCTCGACAGGGGGCTTACTGAAGCTTTCTTT.

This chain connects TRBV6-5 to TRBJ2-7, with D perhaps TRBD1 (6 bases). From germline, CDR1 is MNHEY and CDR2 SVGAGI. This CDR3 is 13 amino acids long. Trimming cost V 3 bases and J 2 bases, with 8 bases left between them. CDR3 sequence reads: CASSYSGAYEQYF. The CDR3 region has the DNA TGTGCCAGCAGTTATTCAGGGGCCTACGAGCAGTACTTC.

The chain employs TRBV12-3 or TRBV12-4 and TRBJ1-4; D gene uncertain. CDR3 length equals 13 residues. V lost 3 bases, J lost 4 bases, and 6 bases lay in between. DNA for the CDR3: TGTGCCAGCAGTTTCGGAGGTAATGAAAAACTGTTTTTT. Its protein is CASSFGGNEKLFF.

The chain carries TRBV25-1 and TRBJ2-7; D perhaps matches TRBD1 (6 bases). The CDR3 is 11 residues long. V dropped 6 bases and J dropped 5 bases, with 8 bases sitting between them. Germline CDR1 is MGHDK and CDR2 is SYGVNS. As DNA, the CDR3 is TGTGCCAGCAGACAGGGTGACGAGCAGTACTTC. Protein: CASRQGDEQYF.

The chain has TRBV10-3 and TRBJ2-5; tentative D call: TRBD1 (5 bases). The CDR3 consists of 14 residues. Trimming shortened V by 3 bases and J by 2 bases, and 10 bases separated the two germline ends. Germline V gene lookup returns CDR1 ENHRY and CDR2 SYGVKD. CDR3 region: CAISDLGHQETQYF. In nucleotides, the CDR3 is TGTGCCATCAGTGACCTTGGACATCAAGAGACCCAGTACTTC.

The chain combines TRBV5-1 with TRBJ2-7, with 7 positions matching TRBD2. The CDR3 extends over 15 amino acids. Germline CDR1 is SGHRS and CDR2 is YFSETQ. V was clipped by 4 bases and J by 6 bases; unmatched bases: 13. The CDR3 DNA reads TGCGCCAGCAGCCGTTTAGCGGGTGGACCGGGCGAGCAGTACTTC. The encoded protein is CASSRLAGGPGEQYF.

This chain's CDR3 is CASSFGAPNEKLFF. The CDR3 coding sequence is TGTGCCAGCAGCTTCGGGGCTCCTAATGAAAAACTGTTTTTT. V is TRBV7-9 and J is TRBJ1-4; D is perhaps TRBD1 (5 bases). V lost 3 bases, J lost 3 bases, and 8 bases lay in between. The CDR3 contains 14 residues. Germline V gene sequence: CDR1 SEHNR, CDR2 FQNEAQ (reference sequence).

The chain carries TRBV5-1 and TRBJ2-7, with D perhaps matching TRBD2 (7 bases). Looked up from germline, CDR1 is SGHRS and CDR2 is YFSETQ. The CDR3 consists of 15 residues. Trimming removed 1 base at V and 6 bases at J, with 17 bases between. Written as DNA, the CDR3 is TGCGCCAGCAGCTTGTCGGGGGGCGCGGAGGCCGAGCAGTACTTC. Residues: CASSLSGGAEAEQYF.

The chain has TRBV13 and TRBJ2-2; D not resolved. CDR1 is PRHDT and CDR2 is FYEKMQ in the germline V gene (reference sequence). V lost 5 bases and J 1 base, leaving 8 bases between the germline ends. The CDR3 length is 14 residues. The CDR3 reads CASSIQMNTGELFF. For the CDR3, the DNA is TGTGCCAGCAGCATACAGATGAACACCGGGGAGCTGTTTTTT.